This is a list of T cell receptor beta chains from one sample in a study of CD8 T cells in ankylosing spondylitis. TCRdb analysed the 5' RACE reads with MiXCR anew, one entry per CDR3 protein. The sample gives hundreds of thousands of distinct CDR3 sequences, roughly 27% of which show up once; under 0.9% is in the top ten. The sequenced sample was blood, either unsorted or a sorted T cell fraction (not recorded which). These TCRs come from a male donor with ankylosing spondylitis. CDR3s include the opening cysteine and the closing phenylalanine or tryptophan. The order of the fields is clone size, V gene, D gene, J gene, CDR3 protein, CDR3 DNA. A D gene is named only where the DNA matches it firmly. A row's size may be missing; if present it is once, few, many or a size class.

NA	TRBV12-3/TRBV12-4	NA	TRBJ2-1	CASSGSGKGSYNEQFF	TGTGCCAGCAGTGGCTCCGGGAAAGGCTCCTACAATGAGCAGTTCTTC
few	TRBV11-2	TRBD2	TRBJ2-1	CASSLGASGSTNEQFF	TGTGCCAGCAGCTTAGGGGCTAGCGGGAGTACAAATGAGCAGTTCTTC
few	TRBV5-1	NA	TRBJ2-1	CASSLALLTYNEQFF	TGCGCCAGCAGCCTCGCTTTATTAACTTACAATGAGCAGTTCTTC
few	TRBV29-1	TRBD1	TRBJ2-1	CSVQQPGQARNEQFF	TGCAGCGTCCAACAACCAGGACAGGCCCGGAATGAGCAGTTCTTC
NA	TRBV20-1	NA	TRBJ2-3	CSGDRTPIPFGPQYF	TGCAGTGGGGATCGGACTCCAATCCCTTTTGGGCCGCAGTATTTT
few	TRBV9	NA	TRBJ2-3	CASSVVSRTDTQYF	TGTGCCAGCAGCGTAGTTAGTAGGACAGATACGCAGTATTTT
few	TRBV20-1	TRBD1	TRBJ1-1	CSALQGSDTEAFF	TGCAGTGCTTTACAGGGGTCGGATACTGAAGCTTTCTTT
few	TRBV6-1	NA	TRBJ1-4	CASSEVRARVKGEKLFF	TGTGCCAGCAGTGAAGTAAGAGCCAGGGTAAAGGGAGAAAAACTGTTTTTT
few	TRBV7-8	NA	TRBJ2-4	CASSSGEGQGHIQYF	TGTGCCAGCAGCTCCGGAGAGGGTCAAGGCCACATTCAGTACTTC
NA	TRBV4-2	TRBD2	TRBJ2-2	CASSPTSGSSGGELFF	TGTGCCAGCAGCCCGACTAGCGGGAGCAGTGGCGGGGAGCTGTTTTTT
few	TRBV4-2	TRBD2	TRBJ2-1	CASSQGLAGRFNEQFF	TGTGCCAGCAGCCAGGGACTAGCGGGACGGTTCAATGAGCAGTTCTTC
NA	TRBV5-5	NA	TRBJ2-1	CASSLAVRDPFF	TGTGCCAGCAGCTTGGCAGTCAGGGATCCGTTCTTC
NA	TRBV24-1	NA	TRBJ2-2	CATSDPGARTGELFF	TGTGCCACCAGTGATCCGGGGGCGCGCACCGGGGAGCTGTTTTTT
few	TRBV2	TRBD2	TRBJ2-5	CASSEMASGSGGETQYF	TGTGCCAGCAGTGAAATGGCTAGCGGGAGTGGGGGAGAGACCCAGTACTTC
NA	TRBV7-2	NA	TRBJ2-5	CASSLIQNLQETQYF	TGTGCCAGCAGCTTAATACAGAACCTCCAAGAGACCCAGTACTTC
NA	TRBV7-2	NA	TRBJ2-2	CASSLNRATGELFF	TGTGCCAGCAGCTTGAACAGGGCGACCGGGGAGCTGTTTTTT
NA	TRBV9	NA	TRBJ2-1	CASSARTTVQSEQFF	TGTGCCAGCAGCGCCCGCACAACAGTACAGTCCGAGCAGTTCTTC
few	TRBV24-1	NA	TRBJ2-1	CATSDSMPGAGMREQFF	TGTGCCACCAGTGATAGTATGCCTGGGGCAGGTATGAGAGAGCAGTTCTTC
NA	TRBV27	NA	TRBJ2-1	CASSNSRNEQFF	TGTGCCAGCAGTAACTCGAGAAATGAGCAGTTCTTC
many	TRBV27	NA	TRBJ1-1	CASKPLGGGTEAFF	TGTGCCAGCAAGCCCCTTGGAGGGGGCACTGAAGCTTTCTTT
NA	TRBV12-3/TRBV12-4	NA	TRBJ1-1	CASSSNANTEAFF	TGTGCCAGCAGTTCTAACGCGAACACTGAAGCTTTCTTT
few	TRBV6-5	NA	TRBJ1-5	CASSYSSGGWQPQHF	TGTGCCAGCAGTTACTCGAGCGGGGGATGGCAGCCCCAGCATTTT
NA	TRBV7-6	NA	TRBJ2-3	CASSLFGGRTDTQYF	TGTGCCAGCAGCTTATTCGGGGGACGCACAGATACGCAGTATTTT
NA	TRBV5-1	TRBD1	TRBJ2-7	CASSGKDRAIYEQYF	TGCGCCAGCAGCGGGAAGGACAGGGCCATCTACGAGCAGTACTTC
NA	TRBV20-1	NA	TRBJ1-2	CSPVRGASYTF	TGCAGTCCCGTCCGGGGGGCGAGCTACACCTTC
NA	TRBV3-1	NA	TRBJ2-1	CASSQDISRGEQFF	TGTGCCAGCAGCCAAGATATTTCCCGGGGTGAGCAGTTCTTC
NA	TRBV11-3	TRBD2	TRBJ2-4	CASSFGFTSGVNIQYF	TGTGCCAGCAGCTTCGGATTTACTAGCGGCGTGAACATTCAGTACTTC
NA	TRBV24-1	TRBD1	TRBJ1-1	CATRGTVNTEAFF	TGTGCCACCAGGGGGACAGTGAACACTGAAGCTTTCTTT
NA	TRBV4-2	TRBD1	TRBJ2-3	CASSQQTGSPDTQYF	TGTGCCAGCAGCCAACAGACAGGGTCTCCAGATACGCAGTATTTT
NA	TRBV3-1	TRBD1	TRBJ2-1	CASSQTVGQTYNEQFF	TGTGCCAGCAGCCAAACGGTGGGACAGACCTACAATGAGCAGTTCTTC
few	TRBV12-3/TRBV12-4	TRBD1	TRBJ2-2	CASSPRTGSGGELFF	TGTGCCAGCAGTCCGAGGACAGGGTCGGGCGGGGAGCTGTTTTTT
few	TRBV7-9	NA	TRBJ1-2	CASSLARQNYGYTF	TGTGCCAGCAGCTTAGCCCGTCAGAACTATGGCTACACCTTC
NA	TRBV28	TRBD1	TRBJ2-1	CASSSPAGGRDNEQFF	TGTGCCAGCAGTTCCCCCGCAGGGGGCCGAGACAATGAGCAGTTCTTC
NA	TRBV15	NA	TRBJ2-6	CATSRDPVSGANVLTF	TGTGCCACCAGCAGAGATCCAGTTTCTGGGGCCAACGTCCTGACTTTC
NA	TRBV3-1	NA	TRBJ1-2	CASSLREYGYTF	TGTGCCAGCAGCCTCAGGGAATATGGCTACACCTTC
NA	TRBV12-3/TRBV12-4	TRBD2	TRBJ2-5	CASSGEGLAASGTQYF	TGTGCCAGCAGTGGGGAGGGGCTAGCGGCCTCCGGGACCCAGTACTTC
NA	TRBV5-1	NA	TRBJ2-3	CASSLTGTFTDTQYF	TGCGCCAGCAGCTTGACAGGAACTTTCACAGATACGCAGTATTTT
NA	TRBV12-3/TRBV12-4	NA	TRBJ2-3	CASSLVVSPDTQYF	TGTGCCAGCAGTTTAGTGGTTTCGCCAGATACGCAGTATTTT
few	TRBV11-1	TRBD1	TRBJ1-5	CASSLAQGGGAYNQPQHF	TGTGCCAGCAGCTTAGCGCAGGGGGGGGGAGCTTACAATCAGCCCCAGCATTTT
NA	TRBV5-1	NA	TRBJ2-7	CASSLGEGPSHEQYF	TGCGCCAGCAGCTTGGGAGAGGGGCCTTCCCACGAGCAGTACTTC
NA	TRBV5-1	TRBD1	TRBJ2-5	CASSLYGQGAETQYF	TGCGCCAGCAGCCTATACGGACAGGGGGCAGAGACCCAGTACTTC
few	TRBV7-8	NA	TRBJ2-3	CASSLGSSSTDTQYF	TGTGCCAGCAGCTTAGGCTCCTCTAGCACAGATACGCAGTATTTT
few	TRBV20-1	TRBD1	TRBJ2-1	CSAQGQGVDNEQFF	TGCAGTGCTCAAGGACAGGGGGTCGACAATGAGCAGTTCTTC
NA	TRBV3-1	NA	TRBJ2-1	CASSQDGGRYNEQFF	TGTGCCAGCAGCCAAGATGGAGGGCGATACAATGAGCAGTTCTTC
NA	TRBV12-3/TRBV12-4	TRBD2	TRBJ2-1	CASALGGGVREQFF	TGTGCCAGCGCTCTTGGGGGGGGAGTAAGGGAGCAGTTCTTC